This T cell receptor (beta chain) was recovered during a study of blood T cell repertoires in COVID-19. Across the study: Specimens from acute and convalescent COVID-19 originated in the United States, Italy and Spain.

The count of this clone is one. The CDR3 has 15 amino acids. V lost 1 base and J lost 1, with 9 bases in between. CDR1 and CDR2 (germline): SGDLS, YYNGEE. Method: immunoSEQ multiplex PCR; TCRdb's copy keeps in-frame clones and lacks some. This sample has roughly 700,000 clones; approximately 90% occur once, and the top ten carry over 0.2%. The receptor was isolated from a woman aged 18 to 35 with acute or convalescent COVID-19. The gene calls are TRBV9 and TRBJ1-5; D may be TRBD1 (5 bases). The source material was peripheral blood. The CDR3 sequence is CASSVTGSSNQPQHF. The CDR3 DNA is TGTGCCAGCAGCGTAACAGGTAGCAGCAATCAGCCCCAGCATTTT.